Below are 5 T cell receptor beta chains sequenced from a single sample in a study of graft-versus-host responses after intestinal transplantation (TCRdb year 2021). To prepare the library, the immunoSEQ multiplex PCR assay was applied. TCRdb took over this immuneACCESS table, retaining in-frame rearrangements with V and J assigned. Such tables are incomplete; in checked studies, under half of the missing clones stem from an unresolved V gene, and the remainder is unexplained. Present in this sample are approximately 99,000 clones, 80% to 95% of which were seen just once. About 0.062% of the sample lies in the top ten. No antigen has been identified for these receptors. The time point label corresponds to: cells obtained before transplantation from donor or recipient. The sample was unstimulated CD8+ T cells sorted from spleen or lymph node cells, taken before transplant. These TCRs come from a human donor who was the organ donor for an intestinal transplant.

V is TRBV6-1 and J is TRBJ2-7; tentative D call: TRBD2 (6 bases). The CDR3 has 14 residues. Germline CDR1 MNHNS, CDR2 SASEGT. V was cut by 3 bases and J by 2 bases, with 11 bases left in between. The CDR3 bases are TGTGCCAGCAGTGACGCGGGGCGAACCTACGAGCAGTACTTC. Its protein product is CASSDAGRTYEQYF.

The chain has TRBV6-6 and TRBJ1-5; D gene uncertain. This CDR3 has 12 residues. Germline lookup yields CDR1 MNHNY and CDR2 SVGAGI (reference sequence). Trimming pared 5 bases from V and 5 bases from J, leaving 7 bases between. CDR3 protein: CASSREDQPQHF. Written as DNA, the CDR3 is TGTGCCAGCAGTCGGGAAGATCAGCCCCAGCATTTT.

V usage is TRBV28 and J usage is TRBJ2-5; 7 nucleotides agree with TRBD2. V lost 3 bases, J lost 4 bases, and 26 bases stayed unmatched. CDR1 and CDR2 (germline): MDHEN, SYDVKM. This CDR3 is built from 21 residues. The CDR3 DNA sequence: TGTGCCAGCAGTTTTGGCGAGGGAGGGTTATCCCCCCTGACTAGCTCAGAGACCCAGTACTTC. Translated, it gives CASSFGEGGLSPLTSSETQYF.

CDR3 DNA: TGTGCCAGCAGCGCGGATCCAGCGTCTGGGGCCAACGTCCTGACTTTC. It specifies CASSADPASGANVLTF. This chain uses TRBV9 with TRBJ2-6; D remains unclear. The CDR3 contains 16 residues. Trimming shortened V by 3 bases and J by 1 base, and 11 bases separated the two germline ends. CDR1 is SGDLS, CDR2 YYNGEE, per germline. Supplemented by reference TRBV9 and TRBJ2-6, the full variable domain reads DSGVTQTPKHLITATGQRVTLRCSPRSGDLSVYWYQQSLDQGLQFLIQYYNGEERAKGNILERFSAQQFPDLHSELNLSSLELGDSALYFCASSADPASGANVLTFGAGSRLTVL.

The chain joins TRBV7-9 to TRBJ2-4, with 11 bases fitting TRBD1. The CDR3 runs 16 residues. Trimming removed 4 bases from V and 2 bases from J; junction bases left unmatched: 4. Germline CDR1 and CDR2: SEHNR and FQNEAQ (reference sequence). CDR3 region: CASSSRDRGTKNIQYF. The DNA of the CDR3 is TGTGCCAGCAGCTCAAGGGACAGGGGGACCAAAAACATTCAGTACTTC.